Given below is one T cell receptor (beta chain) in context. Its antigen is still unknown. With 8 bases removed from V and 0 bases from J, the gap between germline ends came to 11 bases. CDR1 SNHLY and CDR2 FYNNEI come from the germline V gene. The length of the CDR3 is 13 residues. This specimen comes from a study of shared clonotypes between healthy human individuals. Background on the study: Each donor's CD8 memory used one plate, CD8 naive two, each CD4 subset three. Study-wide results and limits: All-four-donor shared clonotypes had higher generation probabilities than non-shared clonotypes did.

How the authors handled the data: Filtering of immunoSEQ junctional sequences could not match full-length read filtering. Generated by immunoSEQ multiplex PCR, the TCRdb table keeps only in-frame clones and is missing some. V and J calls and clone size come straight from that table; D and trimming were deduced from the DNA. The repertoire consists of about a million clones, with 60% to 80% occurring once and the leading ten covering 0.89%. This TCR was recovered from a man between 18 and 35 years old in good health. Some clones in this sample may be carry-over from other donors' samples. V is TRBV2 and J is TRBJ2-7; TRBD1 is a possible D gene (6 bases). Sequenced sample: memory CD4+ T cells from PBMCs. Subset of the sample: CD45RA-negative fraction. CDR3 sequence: CASLQGSSYEQYF. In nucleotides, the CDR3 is TGTGCCAGCCTCCAGGGGAGCTCCTACGAGCAGTACTTC.